Given below is one T cell receptor beta chain in context. What it binds is not known. Only in-frame clones appear in the TCRdb table, and some are missing; sequencing was by immunoSEQ multiplex PCR. The table lists 150,000 to 200,000 clones, roughly 89% of them singletons. The sample originates from a study of cytomegalovirus exposure and HLA in healthy donors. The wider study: It was reported in a later analysis that the same platform had been used for the 120 or so validation repertoires as for the 666 first-cohort repertoires.

The CDR3 is made up of 15 amino acids. The ends lost 7 bases at V and 0 bases at J; junction bases unmatched: 7. Germline CDR1 and CDR2: MNHNS and SASEGT. General study results and limits: It was confirmed in vitro that a few of the CMV-associated chains were specific for CMV antigens. The authors enumerated under 200 TCR beta chains as linked to cytomegalovirus.

This sequence joins TRBV6-1 and TRBJ2-7; the match to TRBD2 covers 9 bases. Sequencing was carried out using PBMCs. This TCR came from a woman aged 18-30 years in good health and CMV-seropositive. The CDR3 loop reads CASMPSGVSSYEQYF. The CDR3, as DNA: TGTGCCAGCATGCCTAGCGGGGTCAGCTCCTACGAGCAGTACTTC.